This TCR beta chain emerged from a study of T-cell memory formation after mild COVID-19. TCRdb fed the 5' RACE reads into MiXCR, producing one record per CDR3 protein. The sample includes 130,000 to 150,000 distinct CDR3 sequences, 5.5% to 7% of them seen just once. In the case of this clonotype: Its antigen remains unknown.

V dropped 2 bases and J dropped 3 bases, with 5 bases sitting between them. The CDR3 is made up of 13 amino acids. The V gene's germline CDR1 is SNHLY and CDR2 FYNNEI. Findings of the study overall: Whereas later expanders leaned CD4+, clones contracting day 15 to 85 showed a balanced CD4/CD8 makeup. Memory cells collected pre-infection included some clones that later responded, suggesting cross-reactive memory joined.

The chain employs TRBV2 and TRBJ2-1; no clear D gene. The sample consisted of PBMCs or a T cell subset sorted from them (not recorded which). This receptor was taken from an adult woman who had mild COVID-19 (a few samples of this study predate the infection). Cell type and time point are not known. The CDR3 loop is CASSENIYNEQFF. The CDR3 region has the DNA TGTGCCAGCAGTGAAAACATCTACAATGAGCAGTTCTTC.